The following is a TCR beta chain sequence with its context. The antigen remains undetermined. These data are taken from a study of Ad26.COV2.S vaccination and SARS-CoV-2 variants. General observations from the study: Vaccine and placebo recipients had similar non-spike TCR breadth. Overall T cell responses may have been underestimated by the analyses of TCR breadth and depth. Reported findings describe substantial breadth in spike-specific CD8+ and CD4+ T cell responses following vaccination.

As to treatment: roughly 20 received Ad26.COV2.S at low or high dose, single or two shots; about five received placebo; per-sample allocation not given. Sampling was performed 63 days after the first vaccine or placebo injection. TCRdb's table, derived via immunoSEQ multiplex PCR, lists solely in-frame clones and lacks some. The table includes 510,000 or so clones, around 88% detected once. This CDR3 is built from 12 residues. The germline V gene has CDR1 SGHAT and CDR2 FQNNGV. The J segment lost 4 bases and the V segment lost 8 bases, leaving 5 bases of the junction unmatched. The material sequenced was peripheral blood, taken in a trial of Ad26.COV2.S vaccine versus placebo. The chain carries TRBV11-2 and TRBJ2-7; TRBD2 matches at 7 bases. The origin of this receptor is a person between 18 and 65 years old who received the Ad26.COV2.S COVID-19 vaccine or a placebo. The CDR3 is CASGGGGYEQYF. CDR3 nucleotides: TGTGCCAGCGGCGGGGGAGGATACGAGCAGTACTTC.